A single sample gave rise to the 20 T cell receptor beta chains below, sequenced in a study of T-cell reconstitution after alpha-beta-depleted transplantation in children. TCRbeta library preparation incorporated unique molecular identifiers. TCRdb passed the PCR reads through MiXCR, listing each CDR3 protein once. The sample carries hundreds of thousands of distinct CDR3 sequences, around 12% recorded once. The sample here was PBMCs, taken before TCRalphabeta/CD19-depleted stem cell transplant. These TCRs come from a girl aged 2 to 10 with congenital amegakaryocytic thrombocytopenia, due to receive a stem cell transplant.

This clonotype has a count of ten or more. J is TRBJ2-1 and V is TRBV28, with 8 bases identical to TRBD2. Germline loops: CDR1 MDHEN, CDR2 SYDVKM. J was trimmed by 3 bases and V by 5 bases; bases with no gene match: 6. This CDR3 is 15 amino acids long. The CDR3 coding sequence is TGTGCCAGCAGTCTCCCCGGGACTAGCTACAATGAGCAGTTCTTC. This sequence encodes CASSLPGTSYNEQFF.

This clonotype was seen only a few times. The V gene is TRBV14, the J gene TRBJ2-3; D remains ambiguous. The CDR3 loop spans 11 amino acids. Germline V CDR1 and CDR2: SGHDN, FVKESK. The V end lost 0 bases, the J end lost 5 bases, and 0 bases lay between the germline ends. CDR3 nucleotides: TGTGCCAGCAGCCAAGAAGATACGCAGTATTTT. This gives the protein CASSQEDTQYF.

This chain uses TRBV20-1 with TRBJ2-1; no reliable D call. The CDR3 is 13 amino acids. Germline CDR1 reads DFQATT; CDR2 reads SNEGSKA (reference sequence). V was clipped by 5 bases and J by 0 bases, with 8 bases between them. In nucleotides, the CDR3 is TGCAGTGCTTGGAAGAGCTCCTACAATGAGCAGTTCTTC. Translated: CSAWKSSYNEQFF.

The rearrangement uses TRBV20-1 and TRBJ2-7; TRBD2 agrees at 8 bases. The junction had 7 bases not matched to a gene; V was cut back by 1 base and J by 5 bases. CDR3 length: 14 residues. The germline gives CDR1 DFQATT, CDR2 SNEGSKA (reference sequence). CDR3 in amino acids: CSARASGPANEQYF. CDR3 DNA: TGCAGTGCTAGAGCTAGCGGGCCCGCGAACGAGCAGTACTTC.

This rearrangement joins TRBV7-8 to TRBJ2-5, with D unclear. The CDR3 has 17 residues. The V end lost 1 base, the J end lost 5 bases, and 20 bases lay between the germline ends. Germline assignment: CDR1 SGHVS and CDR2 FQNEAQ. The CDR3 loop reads CASSLVGRGVEEETQYF. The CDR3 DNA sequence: TGTGCCAGCAGCTTAGTAGGCCGTGGGGTAGAAGAGGAGACCCAGTACTTC.

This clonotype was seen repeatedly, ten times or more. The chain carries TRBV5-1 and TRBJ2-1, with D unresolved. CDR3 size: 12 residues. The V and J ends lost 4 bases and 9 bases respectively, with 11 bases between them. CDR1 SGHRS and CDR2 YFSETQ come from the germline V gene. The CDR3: CASSPVPGEQFF. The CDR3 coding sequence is TGCGCCAGCAGCCCCGTCCCTGGTGAGCAGTTCTTC.

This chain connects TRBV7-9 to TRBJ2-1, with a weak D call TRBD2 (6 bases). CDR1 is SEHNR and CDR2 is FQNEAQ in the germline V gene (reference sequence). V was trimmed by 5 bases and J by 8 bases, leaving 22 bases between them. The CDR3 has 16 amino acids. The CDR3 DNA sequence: TGTGCCAGCAGCATTCCAGGACTACACCCCTTCTATGAGCAGTTCTTC. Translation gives CASSIPGLHPFYEQFF.

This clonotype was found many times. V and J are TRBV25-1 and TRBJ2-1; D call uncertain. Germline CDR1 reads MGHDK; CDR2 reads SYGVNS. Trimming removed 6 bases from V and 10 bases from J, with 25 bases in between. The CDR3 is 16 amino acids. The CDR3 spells CASSARVQAPYGEQFF. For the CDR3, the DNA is TGTGCCAGCAGCGCCCGCGTGCAGGCACCCTACGGGGAGCAGTTCTTC.

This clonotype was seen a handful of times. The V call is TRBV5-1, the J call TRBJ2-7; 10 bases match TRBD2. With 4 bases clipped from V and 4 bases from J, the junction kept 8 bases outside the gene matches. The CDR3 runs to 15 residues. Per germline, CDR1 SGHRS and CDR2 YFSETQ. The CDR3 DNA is TGCGCCAGCAGCCGAAGCGAACTAGCGGGGTACGAGCAGTACTTC. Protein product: CASSRSELAGYEQYF.

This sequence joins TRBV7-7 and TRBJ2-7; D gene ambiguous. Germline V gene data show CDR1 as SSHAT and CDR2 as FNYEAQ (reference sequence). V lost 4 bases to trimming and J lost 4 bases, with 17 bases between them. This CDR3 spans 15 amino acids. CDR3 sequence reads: CASSSRTRWHYEQYF. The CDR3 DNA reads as TGTGCCAGCAGCTCGAGGACCCGATGGCATTACGAGCAGTACTTC.

The CDR3 nucleotides are TGTGCCAGCAGTCTAGCGGGTTTTAGCACAGATACGCAGTATTTT. Its translation: CASSLAGFSTDTQYF. The J gene is TRBJ2-3, the V gene TRBV6-1, with TRBD2 matching over 8 bases. This CDR3 region has 15 residues. Germline V gene sequence: CDR1 MNHNS, CDR2 SASEGT. J lost 0 bases, V lost 5 bases, and 4 bases had no gene match.

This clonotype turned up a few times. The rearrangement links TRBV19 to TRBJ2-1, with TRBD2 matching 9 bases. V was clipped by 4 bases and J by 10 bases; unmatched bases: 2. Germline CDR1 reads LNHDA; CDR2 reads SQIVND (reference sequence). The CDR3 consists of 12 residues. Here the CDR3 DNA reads TGTGCCAGTAGTAGCGGGAGGGCAGAGCAGTTCTTC. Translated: CASSSGRAEQFF.

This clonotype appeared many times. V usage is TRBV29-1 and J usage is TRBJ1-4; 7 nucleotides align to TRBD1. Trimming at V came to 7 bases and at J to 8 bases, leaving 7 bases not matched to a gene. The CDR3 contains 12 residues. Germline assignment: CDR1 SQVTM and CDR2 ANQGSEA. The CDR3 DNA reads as TGCAGCGGGAGGGGGCGTGAAGAAAAACTGTTTTTT. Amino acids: CSGRGREEKLFF.

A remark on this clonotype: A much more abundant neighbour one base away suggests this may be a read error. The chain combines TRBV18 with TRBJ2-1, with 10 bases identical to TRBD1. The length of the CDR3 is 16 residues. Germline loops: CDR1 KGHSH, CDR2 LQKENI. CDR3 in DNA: TGTGCCAGCTCACCCTGGGACAGGGGAATTCACAATGCGCAGTTCTTC. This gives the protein CASSPWDRGIHNAQFF.

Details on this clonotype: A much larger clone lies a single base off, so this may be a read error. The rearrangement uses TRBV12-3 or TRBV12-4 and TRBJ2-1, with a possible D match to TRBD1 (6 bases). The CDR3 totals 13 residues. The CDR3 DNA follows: TGTGCCAGCAGTTTTTTAGGGGACAATGTGCAGTTCTTC. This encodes CASSFLGDNVQFF.

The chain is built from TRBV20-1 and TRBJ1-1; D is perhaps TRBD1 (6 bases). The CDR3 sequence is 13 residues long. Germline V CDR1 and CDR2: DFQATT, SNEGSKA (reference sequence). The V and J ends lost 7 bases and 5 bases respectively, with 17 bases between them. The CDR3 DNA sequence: TGCAGTGTCGCATCGTCGGGGGCTACTGAAGCTTTCTTT. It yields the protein CSVASSGATEAFF.

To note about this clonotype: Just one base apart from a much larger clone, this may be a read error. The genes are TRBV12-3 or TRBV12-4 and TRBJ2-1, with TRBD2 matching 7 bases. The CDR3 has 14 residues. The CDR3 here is CDSRREGSYNEQFF. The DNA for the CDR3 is TGTGACAGCAGAAGGGAGGGCTCCTACAATGAGCAGTTCTTC.

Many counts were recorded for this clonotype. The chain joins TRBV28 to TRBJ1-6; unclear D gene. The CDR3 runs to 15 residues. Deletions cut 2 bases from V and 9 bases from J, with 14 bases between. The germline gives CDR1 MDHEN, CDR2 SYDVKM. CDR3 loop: CASSLVRGSRSPLHF. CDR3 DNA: TGTGCCAGCAGTTTAGTACGGGGTTCCCGTTCACCCCTCCACTTT.

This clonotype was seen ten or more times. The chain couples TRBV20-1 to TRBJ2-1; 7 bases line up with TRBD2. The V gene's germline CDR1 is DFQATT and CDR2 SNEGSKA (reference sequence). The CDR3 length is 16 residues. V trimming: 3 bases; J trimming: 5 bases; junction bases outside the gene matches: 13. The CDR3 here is CSASRERGGKDNEQFF. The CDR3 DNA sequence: TGCAGTGCTAGTAGGGAGCGGGGTGGGAAAGACAATGAGCAGTTCTTC.

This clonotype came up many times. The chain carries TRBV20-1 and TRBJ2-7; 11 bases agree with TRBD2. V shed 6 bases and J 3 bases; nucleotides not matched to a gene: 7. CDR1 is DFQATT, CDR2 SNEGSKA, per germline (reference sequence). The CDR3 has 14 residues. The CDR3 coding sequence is TGCAGTGCCCTGCAGGGGACTAGCGGCTACGAGCAGTACTTC. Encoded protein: CSALQGTSGYEQYF.